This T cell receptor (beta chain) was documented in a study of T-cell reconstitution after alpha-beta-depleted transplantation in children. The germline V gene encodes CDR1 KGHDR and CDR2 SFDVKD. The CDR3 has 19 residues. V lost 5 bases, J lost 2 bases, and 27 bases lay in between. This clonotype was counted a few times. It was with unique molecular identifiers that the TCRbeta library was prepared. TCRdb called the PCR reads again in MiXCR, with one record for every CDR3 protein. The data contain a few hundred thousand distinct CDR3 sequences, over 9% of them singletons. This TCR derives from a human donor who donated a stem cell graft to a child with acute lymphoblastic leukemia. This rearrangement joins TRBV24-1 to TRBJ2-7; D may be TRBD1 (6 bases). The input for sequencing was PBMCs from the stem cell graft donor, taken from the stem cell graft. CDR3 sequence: CATSVQGARLGTKTYEQYF. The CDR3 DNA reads TGTGCCACCAGTGTCCAAGGAGCACGTTTGGGGACAAAGACCTACGAGCAGTACTTC.